The clone carrying this T cell receptor (beta chain) was counted at least ten times. The CDR3 extends over 15 amino acids. V lost 4 bases to trimming and J lost 2 bases, with 13 bases between them. CDR1 and CDR2 (germline): LGHNA, YNFKEQ. Sample barcodes and UMIs were carried by the TCR alpha and TCR beta cDNA libraries that 5'RACE generated with constant-segment primers. One entry per CDR3 protein results from TCRdb running MiXCR on the 5' RACE reads. This sample has under 650,000 distinct CDR3 sequences, with roughly 18% found just once. This sample is drawn from a study of T-cell memory formation after mild COVID-19.

This receptor was taken from an adult woman who had mild COVID-19 (a few samples of this study predate the infection). Cell type and time point are not known. The sequencing input was PBMCs or a T cell subset sorted from them (not recorded which). The rearrangement uses TRBV4-2 and TRBJ2-3; D is unresolved. CDR3 loop: CASSPRSLYTDTQYF. The CDR3 DNA is TGTGCCAGCAGCCCAAGGAGCCTTTACACAGATACGCAGTATTTT.